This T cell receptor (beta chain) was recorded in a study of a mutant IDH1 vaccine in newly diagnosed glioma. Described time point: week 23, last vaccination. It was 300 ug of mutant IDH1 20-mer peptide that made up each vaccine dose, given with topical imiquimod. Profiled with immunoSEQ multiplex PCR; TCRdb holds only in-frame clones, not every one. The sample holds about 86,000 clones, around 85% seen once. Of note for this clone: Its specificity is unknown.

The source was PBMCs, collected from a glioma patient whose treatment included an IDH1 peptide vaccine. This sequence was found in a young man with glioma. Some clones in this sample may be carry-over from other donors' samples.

CDR3 DNA: TGTGCCAGCAGCACCGGACAGGGGGCTTACGAGCAGTACTTC. Translation: CASSTGQGAYEQYF. The rearrangement uses TRBV9 and TRBJ2-7; TRBD1 matches 11 bases. Losses at the gene ends were 4 bases for V and 4 bases for J; bases not matched to a gene: 4. Germline CDR1 is SGDLS and CDR2 is YYNGEE. The CDR3 consists of 14 residues.